The 25 T cell receptor beta chains presented below share a single source sample, sequenced in a study of multiple sclerosis patients with progressive multifocal leukoencephalopathy. Measured with immunoSEQ multiplex PCR; TCRdb has only the in-frame clones, and not every one. The table has approximately 31,000 clones, roughly nine tenths seen once. Noted time point: time of PML onset. Sequencing was performed on PBMCs, taken from a patient treated with natalizumab. These receptors originate from a human donor with progressive multifocal leukoencephalopathy.

The chain links TRBV27 to TRBJ1-2; D is perhaps TRBD1 (5 bases). V was pared by 6 bases and J by 7 bases, with 15 bases between. This CDR3 has 13 amino acids. CDR1 is MNHEY, CDR2 SMNVEV, per germline (reference sequence). This chain's CDR3 is CASRAGLGGGYTF. In DNA form, the CDR3 reads TGTGCCAGCAGGGCGGGTCTCGGGGGTGGCTACACCTTC.

The gene calls are TRBV6-1 and TRBJ1-1, with a weak D call TRBD1 (5 bases). CDR3 length equals 13 residues. The V and J ends lost 8 bases and 5 bases respectively, with 15 bases between them. CDR1 and CDR2 from the germline V gene are MNHNS and SASEGT. The CDR3 loop reads CASWRNEGTEAFF. CDR3 in DNA: TGTGCCAGCTGGAGGAACGAGGGGACTGAAGCTTTCTTT.

The chain recombines TRBV14 with TRBJ1-2; D may be TRBD1 (6 bases). This CDR3 is 13 amino acids long. Looked up from germline, CDR1 is SGHDN and CDR2 is FVKESK. V was clipped by 4 bases and J by 1 base, with 7 bases between them. CDR3 protein: CASSLGGNYGYTF. For the CDR3, the DNA is TGTGCCAGCAGCCTAGGGGGTAACTATGGCTACACCTTC.

V usage is TRBV19 and J usage is TRBJ2-7; D might be TRBD1 or TRBD2, each matching 5 bases. The germline gives CDR1 LNHDA, CDR2 SQIVND (reference sequence). This CDR3 is 15 amino acids long. Deletions cut 3 bases from V and 3 bases from J, with 15 bases between. CDR3 in amino acids: CASSMQGDYYYEQYF. As DNA, the CDR3 is TGTGCCAGTAGTATGCAGGGCGACTACTACTACGAGCAGTACTTC.

The chain combines TRBV10-3 with TRBJ1-2; no firm D call. Trimming took 1 base from V and 2 from J, leaving 5 bases between them. The CDR3 has 13 residues. The V gene's germline CDR1 is ENHRY and CDR2 SYGVKD. CDR3 DNA: TGTGCCATCAGTGAGTTGCCCAACTATGGCTACACCTTC. It translates to CAISELPNYGYTF.

The rearrangement links TRBV10-3 to TRBJ2-7; D unresolved. The CDR3 has 15 amino acids. The V end was cut by 4 bases, the J end by 6 bases, with 19 bases between. Germline V lookup: CDR1 ENHRY, CDR2 SYGVKD. The CDR3 DNA reads as TGTGCCATCAGTGTAGAACAGCCCTTTTGGGGCGAGCAGTACTTC. This gives the protein CAISVEQPFWGEQYF.

The chain has TRBV11-2 and TRBJ2-2; D remains unclear. Per germline, CDR1 SGHAT and CDR2 FQNNGV. V was clipped by 6 bases and J by 4 bases, with 18 bases between them. The CDR3 is 16 amino acids. DNA for the CDR3: TGTGCCAGCAGATTAAGAGGCAGTGGGTCCACCGGGGAGCTGTTTTTT. Encoded protein: CASRLRGSGSTGELFF.

CDR3 sequence reads: CASSLPDGGGGDEQFF. DNA for the CDR3: TGTGCCAGCAGTTTACCTGACGGGGGAGGAGGGGATGAGCAGTTCTTC. The chain recombines TRBV28 with TRBJ2-1, with a tentative D call TRBD2 (6 bases). Trimming removed 2 bases at V and 8 bases at J, with 19 bases between. Germline-derived CDR1 and CDR2 are MDHEN and SYDVKM. This CDR3 comprises 16 residues.

V and J are TRBV10-3 and TRBJ2-1; tentative D call: TRBD1 (6 bases). V lost 6 bases and J 5 bases, leaving 11 bases between the germline ends. CDR3 length equals 13 residues. Germline values: CDR1 ENHRY, CDR2 SYGVKD. The CDR3 DNA follows: TGTGCCATCAGACGGACAGCCAACAATGAGCAGTTCTTC. Protein: CAIRRTANNEQFF.

The chain combines TRBV30 with TRBJ2-5, with unresolved D. The V end was cut by 2 bases, the J end by 5 bases, with 6 bases between. CDR1 and CDR2 from the germline V gene are GTSNPN and SVGIG (reference sequence). This CDR3 has 11 residues. The chain's CDR3 is CAWSLRETQYF. CDR3 sequence (DNA): TGTGCCTGGAGTCTCCGGGAGACCCAGTACTTC.

J is TRBJ1-2 and V is TRBV27; 11 nucleotides match TRBD1. CDR1 MNHEY and CDR2 SMNVEV come from the germline V gene (reference sequence). The CDR3 sequence is 14 residues long. V shed 5 bases and J 9 bases; nucleotides not matched to a gene: 8. CDR3 DNA sequence: TGTGCCAGCAGTCCCGGGACAGGGGGTAGACGCTACACCTTC. Amino acid sequence: CASSPGTGGRRYTF.

The chain employs TRBV15 and TRBJ2-3; 8 bases map to TRBD1. Germline V gene sequence: CDR1 LNHNV, CDR2 YYDKDF (reference sequence). V was pared by 8 bases and J by 3 bases, with 10 bases of the junction left unmatched. The CDR3 contains 15 residues. In DNA, the CDR3 is TGTGCCACCGGCTTAGACAGGGGAGGTACAGATACGCAGTATTTT. This gives the protein CATGLDRGGTDTQYF.

The chain employs TRBV11-2 and TRBJ2-7; tentatively, D is TRBD2 (6 bases). CDR1 is SGHAT and CDR2 is FQNNGV in the germline V gene. V lost 6 bases to trimming and J lost 6 bases, with 12 bases between them. CDR3 length: 12 residues. In DNA, the CDR3 is TGTGCCAGCAGTTATCGCGGGGCCGAGCAGTACTTC. Amino acid sequence: CASSYRGAEQYF.

The chain uses TRBV12-2 and TRBJ1-5; TRBD1, as called in the table, went unchecked against the DNA. TRBV12-2 is termed a pseudogene. The CDR3 totals 17 residues. The CDR3 nucleotides read TGTGCAAGTCGCTTAGTAGGGACAGACTTTAGCAATCAGCCCCAGCATTTT. Protein: CASRLVGTDFSNQPQHF.

This chain connects TRBV5-6 to TRBJ1-2; D perhaps matches TRBD1 (5 bases). V was cut by 4 bases and J by 5 bases, with 12 bases left in between. CDR3 length equals 13 residues. Germline CDR1 reads SGHDT; CDR2 reads YYEEEE. The CDR3 loop is CASSPGRGYGYTF. The CDR3 DNA reads as TGTGCCAGCAGCCCGGGACGGGGATATGGCTACACCTTC.

The chain joins TRBV19 to TRBJ2-3; D ambiguous. Germline lookup yields CDR1 LNHDA and CDR2 SQIVND (reference sequence). V was pared by 6 bases and J by 0 bases, with 13 bases between. CDR3 length: 15 residues. CDR3 amino acids: CASSMPRVSTDTQYF. The CDR3 region has the DNA TGTGCCAGTAGCATGCCACGAGTTAGCACAGATACGCAGTATTTT.

The chain combines TRBV7-2 with TRBJ1-2; maybe TRBD1 (6 bases). Trimming pared 3 bases from V and 0 bases from J, leaving 11 bases between. Germline CDR1 and CDR2: SGHTA and FQGNSA. CDR3 length equals 15 residues. DNA for the CDR3: TGTGCCAGCAGCTTGACTCCAGGGGCTAACTATGGCTACACCTTC. Translation gives CASSLTPGANYGYTF.

A word on this clone: This sample also contains other DNA sequences that code for the same CDR3. V gene TRBV7-2 combines with J gene TRBJ2-7, with TRBD2 matching 10 bases. With V trimmed by 3 bases and J by 5 bases, 7 bases remained unmatched. Germline V gene data show CDR1 as SGHTA and CDR2 as FQGNSA. This CDR3 contains 15 residues. The CDR3 DNA is TGTGCCAGCAGCTTGGGAGCGGGAGGGCCCGACGAGCAGTACTTC. Amino acid sequence: CASSLGAGGPDEQYF.

CDR3 in amino acids: CASSSRAYEQYF. The CDR3, as DNA: TGTGCCAGCAGCTCTCGTGCCTACGAGCAGTACTTC. The V and J genes are TRBV28 and TRBJ2-7; no clear D gene. This CDR3 contains 12 residues. V was trimmed by 6 bases and J by 2 bases, leaving 8 bases between them. Germline CDR1 and CDR2: MDHEN and SYDVKM.

This rearrangement joins TRBV13 to TRBJ2-7, with 7 nucleotides matching TRBD2. The CDR3 has 16 residues. With 5 bases clipped from V and 0 bases from J, the junction kept 10 bases outside the gene matches. The germline V gene encodes CDR1 PRHDT and CDR2 FYEKMQ (reference sequence). The CDR3 DNA reads TGTGCCAGCAGCACAAACGACGGCGGGAGCTCCTACGAGCAGTACTTC. The encoded protein is CASSTNDGGSSYEQYF.

This clone is a singleton in its sample. J is TRBJ2-7 and V is TRBV5-4, with 8 bases identical to TRBD2. CDR1 is SGHNT, CDR2 YYREEE, per germline (reference sequence). The J segment lost 0 bases and the V segment lost 2 bases, leaving 10 bases of the junction unmatched. The CDR3 length is 17 residues. DNA of the CDR3: TGTGCCAGCAGCTTTGGGGCGGGAGGCCTGAGCTCCTACGAGCAGTACTTC. Protein product: CASSFGAGGLSSYEQYF.

The chain has TRBV9 and TRBJ1-1; tentative D call: TRBD1 (5 bases). V lost 2 bases and J 4 bases, leaving 15 bases between the germline ends. In germline, CDR1 is SGDLS, CDR2 YYNGEE. The CDR3 is 15 amino acids. In DNA, the CDR3 is TGTGCCAGCAGCGTGGAAGAGGCAGGGAGCACTGAAGCTTTCTTT. Encoded protein: CASSVEEAGSTEAFF.

The chain joins TRBV7-6 to TRBJ1-4, with 8 bases identical to TRBD1. The CDR3 is made up of 16 amino acids. Germline CDR1 is SGHVS and CDR2 is FNYEAQ. V trimming: 0 bases; J trimming: 7 bases; junction bases outside the gene matches: 7. The CDR3 region is CASSLASTGESEKLFF. The CDR3, as DNA: TGTGCCAGCAGCTTAGCGTCGACAGGGGAAAGTGAAAAACTGTTTTTT.

The CDR3 bases are TGTGCCAGCAGCGCTCACCCTGGCCTAGCGGGAGGAGATACGCAGTATTTT. Protein sequence: CASSAHPGLAGGDTQYF. J is TRBJ2-3 and V is TRBV7-2, with TRBD2 identical over 11 bases. This CDR3 is built from 17 residues. Unmatched junction bases numbered 12, after V lost 5 bases and J lost 5 bases. Germline CDR1 and CDR2: SGHTA and FQGNSA.

The genes are TRBV4-1 and TRBJ2-7; D is perhaps TRBD1 or TRBD2 (6 bases each). This CDR3 has 17 residues. Trimming removed 1 base from V and 2 bases from J, with 18 bases in between. Per the germline V gene, CDR1 is MGHRA and CDR2 is YSYEKL. For the CDR3, the DNA is TGCGCCAGCAGCCAAGGAGGGGGGTCGGGACGGACCTACGAGCAGTACTTC. It encodes CASSQGGGSGRTYEQYF.